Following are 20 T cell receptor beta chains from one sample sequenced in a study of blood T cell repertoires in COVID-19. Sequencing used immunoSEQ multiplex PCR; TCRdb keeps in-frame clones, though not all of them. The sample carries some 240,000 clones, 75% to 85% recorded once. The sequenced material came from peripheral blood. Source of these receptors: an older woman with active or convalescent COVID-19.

The CDR3 reads CASSLGRGEQYF. The CDR3 coding sequence is TGTGCCAGCAGCTTGGGCCGGGGCGAGCAGTACTTC. The rearrangement uses TRBV5-5 and TRBJ2-7; D is perhaps TRBD2 (5 bases). CDR1 SGHKS and CDR2 YYEKEE come from the germline V gene (reference sequence). This CDR3 is built from 12 residues. Trimming cost V 0 bases and J 6 bases, with 7 bases left between them.

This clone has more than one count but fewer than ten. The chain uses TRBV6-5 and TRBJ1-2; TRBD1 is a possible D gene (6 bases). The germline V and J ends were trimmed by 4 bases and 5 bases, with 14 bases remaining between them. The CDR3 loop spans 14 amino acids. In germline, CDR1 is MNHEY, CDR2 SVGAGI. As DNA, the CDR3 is TGTGCCAGCAGTTCTCCCGGGACACTTTATGGCTACACCTTC. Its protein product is CASSSPGTLYGYTF.

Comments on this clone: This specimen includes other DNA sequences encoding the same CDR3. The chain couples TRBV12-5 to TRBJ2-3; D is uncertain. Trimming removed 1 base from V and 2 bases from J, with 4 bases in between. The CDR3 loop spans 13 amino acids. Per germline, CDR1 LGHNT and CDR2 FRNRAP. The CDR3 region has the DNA TGTGCTAGTGGTTTGGGGCTCACAGATACGCAGTATTTT. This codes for CASGLGLTDTQYF. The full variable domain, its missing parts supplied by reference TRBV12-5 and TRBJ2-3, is DARVTQTPRHKVTEMGQEVTMRCQPILGHNTVFWYRQTMMQGLELLAYFRNRAPLDDSGMPKDRFSAEMPDATLATLKIQPSEPRDSAVYFCASGLGLTDTQYFGPGTRLTVL.

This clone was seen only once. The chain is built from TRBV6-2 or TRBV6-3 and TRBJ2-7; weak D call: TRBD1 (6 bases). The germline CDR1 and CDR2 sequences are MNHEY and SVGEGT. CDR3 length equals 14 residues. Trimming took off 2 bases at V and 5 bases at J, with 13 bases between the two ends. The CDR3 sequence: CASSYGQGIHEQYF. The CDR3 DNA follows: TGTGCCAGCAGTTACGGTCAGGGGATCCACGAGCAGTACTTC.

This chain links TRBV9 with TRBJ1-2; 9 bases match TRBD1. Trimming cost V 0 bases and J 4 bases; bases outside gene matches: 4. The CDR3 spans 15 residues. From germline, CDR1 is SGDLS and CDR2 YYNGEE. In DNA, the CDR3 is TGTGCCAGCAGCGTAGGGGAGGACAGGGGCTATGGCTACACCTTC. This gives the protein CASSVGEDRGYGYTF. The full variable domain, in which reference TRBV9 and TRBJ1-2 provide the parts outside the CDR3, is DSGVTQTPKHLITATGQRVTLRCSPRSGDLSVYWYQQSLDQGLQFLIQYYNGEERAKGNILERFSAQQFPDLHSELNLSSLELGDSALYFCASSVGEDRGYGYTFGSGTRLTVV.

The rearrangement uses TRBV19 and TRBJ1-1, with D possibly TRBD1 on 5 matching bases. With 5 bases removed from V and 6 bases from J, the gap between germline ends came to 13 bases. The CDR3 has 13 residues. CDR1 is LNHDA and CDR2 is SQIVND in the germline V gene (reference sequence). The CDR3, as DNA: TGTGCCAGTAGTTGGAGCAGGGACTCTGAAGCTTTCTTT. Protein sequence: CASSWSRDSEAFF.

DNA for the CDR3: TGTGCCAGCAGCCTACGCGGGCGGGACGAGCAGTACTTC. This codes for CASSLRGRDEQYF. The V call is TRBV7-8, the J call TRBJ2-7; D is perhaps TRBD2 (5 bases). The CDR3 sequence is 13 residues long. The V and J ends lost 5 bases and 5 bases respectively, with 13 bases between them. The germline gives CDR1 SGHVS, CDR2 FQNEAQ.

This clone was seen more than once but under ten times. In nucleotides, the CDR3 is TGTGCCAGCAGCGGATTAGCGGGGGCGGCGAACACCGGGGAGCTGTTTTTT. Its protein is CASSGLAGAANTGELFF. This chain uses TRBV9 with TRBJ2-2, with 9 bases that match TRBD2. Germline trimming cut 3 bases from V and 0 bases from J; bases unmatched to any gene: 6. The CDR3 is 17 residues long. CDR1 is SGDLS, CDR2 YYNGEE, per germline.

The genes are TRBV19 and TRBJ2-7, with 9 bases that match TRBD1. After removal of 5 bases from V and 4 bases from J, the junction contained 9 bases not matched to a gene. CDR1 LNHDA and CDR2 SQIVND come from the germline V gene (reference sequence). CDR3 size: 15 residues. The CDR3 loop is CASSSQTGGEYEQYF. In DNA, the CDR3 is TGTGCCAGTAGTTCCCAGACAGGGGGTGAGTACGAGCAGTACTTC.

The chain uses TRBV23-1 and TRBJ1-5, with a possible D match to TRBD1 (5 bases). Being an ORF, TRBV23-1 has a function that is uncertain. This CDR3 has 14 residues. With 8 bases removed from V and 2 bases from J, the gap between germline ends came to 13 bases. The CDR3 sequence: CASGRGRGNQPQHF. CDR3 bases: TGCGCCAGCGGGAGGGGCAGGGGCAATCAGCCCCAGCATTTT.

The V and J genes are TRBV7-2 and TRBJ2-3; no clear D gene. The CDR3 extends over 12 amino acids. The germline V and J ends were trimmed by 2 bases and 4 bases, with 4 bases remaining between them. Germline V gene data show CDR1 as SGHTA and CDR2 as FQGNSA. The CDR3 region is CASSLSSDTQYF. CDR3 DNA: TGTGCCAGCAGCTTATCGTCAGATACGCAGTATTTT.

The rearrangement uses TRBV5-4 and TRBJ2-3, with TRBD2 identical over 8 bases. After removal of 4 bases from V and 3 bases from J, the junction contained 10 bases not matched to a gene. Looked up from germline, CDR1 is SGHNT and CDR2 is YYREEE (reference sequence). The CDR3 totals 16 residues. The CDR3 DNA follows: TGTGCCAGCAGCCCAGGTGCGGGGGGCATGACAGATACGCAGTATTTT. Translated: CASSPGAGGMTDTQYF.

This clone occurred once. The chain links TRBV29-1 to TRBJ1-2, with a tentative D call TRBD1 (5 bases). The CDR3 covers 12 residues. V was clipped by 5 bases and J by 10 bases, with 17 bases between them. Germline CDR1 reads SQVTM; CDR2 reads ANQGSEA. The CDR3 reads CSVRRDSEIYTF. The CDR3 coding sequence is TGCAGCGTTCGCCGGGACTCGGAGATCTACACCTTC.

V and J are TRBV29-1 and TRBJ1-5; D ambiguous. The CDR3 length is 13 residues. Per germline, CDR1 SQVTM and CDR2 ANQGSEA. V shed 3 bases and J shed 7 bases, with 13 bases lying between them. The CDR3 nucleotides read TGCAGCGTTGACCGAGGATACGGGCAGCCCCAGCATTTT. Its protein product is CSVDRGYGQPQHF.

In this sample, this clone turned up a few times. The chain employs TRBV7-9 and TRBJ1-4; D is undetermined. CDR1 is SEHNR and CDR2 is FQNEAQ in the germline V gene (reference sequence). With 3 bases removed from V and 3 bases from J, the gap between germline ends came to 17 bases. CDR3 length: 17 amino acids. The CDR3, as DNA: TGTGCCAGCAGCTTGGCCCTCAGAGGGCAATCTAATGAAAAACTGTTTTTT. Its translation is CASSLALRGQSNEKLFF.

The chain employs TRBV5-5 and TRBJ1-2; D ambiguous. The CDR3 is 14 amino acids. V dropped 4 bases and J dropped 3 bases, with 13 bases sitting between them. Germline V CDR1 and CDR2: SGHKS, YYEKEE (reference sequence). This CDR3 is CASSRGREDYGYTF. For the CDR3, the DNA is TGTGCCAGCAGCCGCGGACGGGAAGACTATGGCTACACCTTC. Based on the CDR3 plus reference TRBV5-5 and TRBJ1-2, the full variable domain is DAGVTQSPTHLIKTRGQQVTLRCSPISGHKSVSWYQQVLGQGPQFIFQYYEKEERGRGNFPDRFSARQFPNYSSELNVNALLLGDSALYLCASSRGREDYGYTFGSGTRLTVV.

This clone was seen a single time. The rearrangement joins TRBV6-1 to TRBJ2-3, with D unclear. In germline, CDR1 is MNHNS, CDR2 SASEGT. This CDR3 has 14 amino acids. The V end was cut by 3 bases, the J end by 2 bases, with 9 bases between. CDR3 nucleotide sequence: TGTGCCAGCAGTGAGTACAGCTCCACAGATACGCAGTATTTT. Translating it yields CASSEYSSTDTQYF.

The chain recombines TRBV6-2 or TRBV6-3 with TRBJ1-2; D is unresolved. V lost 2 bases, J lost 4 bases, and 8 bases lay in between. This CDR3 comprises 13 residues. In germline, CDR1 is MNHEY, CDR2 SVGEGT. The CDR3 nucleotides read TGTGCCAGCAGTTACCTAGGGAGCTATGGCTACACCTTC. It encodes CASSYLGSYGYTF.

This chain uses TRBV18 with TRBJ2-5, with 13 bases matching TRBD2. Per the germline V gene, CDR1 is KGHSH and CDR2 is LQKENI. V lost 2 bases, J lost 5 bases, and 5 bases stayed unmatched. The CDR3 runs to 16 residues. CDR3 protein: CASSPRLAGGSETQYF. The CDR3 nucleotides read TGTGCCAGCTCACCAAGACTAGCGGGGGGCAGTGAGACCCAGTACTTC.

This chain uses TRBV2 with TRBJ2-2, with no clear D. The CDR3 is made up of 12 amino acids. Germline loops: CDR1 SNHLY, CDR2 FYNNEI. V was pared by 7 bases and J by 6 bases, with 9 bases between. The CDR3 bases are TGTGCCAGCAACGTAGCTGCCGGGGAGCTGTTTTTT. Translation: CASNVAAGELFF.